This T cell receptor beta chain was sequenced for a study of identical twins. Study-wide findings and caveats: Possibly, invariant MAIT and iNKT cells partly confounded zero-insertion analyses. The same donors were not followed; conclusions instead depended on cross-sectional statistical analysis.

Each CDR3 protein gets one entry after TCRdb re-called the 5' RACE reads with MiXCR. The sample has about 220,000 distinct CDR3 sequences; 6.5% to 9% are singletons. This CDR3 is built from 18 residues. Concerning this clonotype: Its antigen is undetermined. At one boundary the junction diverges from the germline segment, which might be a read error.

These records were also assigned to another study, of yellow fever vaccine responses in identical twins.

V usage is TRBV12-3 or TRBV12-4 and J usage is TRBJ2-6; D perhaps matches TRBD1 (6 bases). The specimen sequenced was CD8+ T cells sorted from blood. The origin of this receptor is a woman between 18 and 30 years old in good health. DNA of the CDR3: TGTACCAGCAGTTTAGAGGACAGAACATACTCTGGGGCCAACGTCCTGACTTTC. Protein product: CTSSLEDRTYSGANVLTF.